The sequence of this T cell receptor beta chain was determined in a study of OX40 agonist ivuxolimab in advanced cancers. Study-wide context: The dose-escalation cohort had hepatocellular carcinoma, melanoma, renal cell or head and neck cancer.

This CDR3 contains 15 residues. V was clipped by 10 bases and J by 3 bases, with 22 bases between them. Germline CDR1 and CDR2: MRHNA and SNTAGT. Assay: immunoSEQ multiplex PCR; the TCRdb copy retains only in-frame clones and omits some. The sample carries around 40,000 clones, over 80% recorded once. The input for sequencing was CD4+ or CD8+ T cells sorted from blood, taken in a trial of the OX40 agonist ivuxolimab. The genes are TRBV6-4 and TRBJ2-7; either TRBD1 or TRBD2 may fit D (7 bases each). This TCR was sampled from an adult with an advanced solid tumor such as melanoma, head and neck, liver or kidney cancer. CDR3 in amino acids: CATRGGGGRNYEQYF. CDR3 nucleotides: TGTGCCACCAGGGGGGGCGGGGGCAGGAACTACGAGCAGTACTTC.